This T cell receptor (beta chain) was sequenced during a study of T cells in Graves' hyperthyroidism and ophthalmopathy. Whole-study findings and limits: Progression to ophthalmopathy was predicted a median of roughly 6.5 months early.

Researchers amplified the TCR beta CDR3 regions from RNA transcripts. An initial round of RT-PCR targeting the TCR CDR3 relied on the HTBI primer set. TCRdb used MiXCR to reprocess the multiplex PCR reads, holding one entry per CDR3 protein. The table shows hundreds of thousands of distinct CDR3 sequences, with roughly 15% occurring only once. This clonotype was counted ten times or more. As yet, its antigen is unknown. Trimming stripped 1 base from V and 1 base from J, with 4 bases between. This CDR3 is 13 amino acids long. Germline assignment: CDR1 MGHRA and CDR2 YSYEKL. The chain is built from TRBV4-1 and TRBJ2-5, with D uncertain. The sequenced material came from blood. This TCR derives from a young man with Graves' ophthalmopathy. CDR3 in DNA: TGCGCCAGCAGCCAAGTCATCCAAGAGACCCAGTACTTC. It yields the protein CASSQVIQETQYF.